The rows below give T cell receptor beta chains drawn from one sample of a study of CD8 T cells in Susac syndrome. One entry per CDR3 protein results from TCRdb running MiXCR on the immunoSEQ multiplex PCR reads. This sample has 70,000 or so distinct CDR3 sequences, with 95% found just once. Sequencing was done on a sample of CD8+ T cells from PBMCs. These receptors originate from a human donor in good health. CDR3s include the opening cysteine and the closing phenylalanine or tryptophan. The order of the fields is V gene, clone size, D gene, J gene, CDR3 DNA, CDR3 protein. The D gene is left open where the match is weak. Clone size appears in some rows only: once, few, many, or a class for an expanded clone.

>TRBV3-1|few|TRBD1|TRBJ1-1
TGTGCCAGCAGCCAAGATATCAGGGGGACTGAAGCTTTCTTT
CASSQDIRGTEAFF
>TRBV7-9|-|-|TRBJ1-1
TGTGCCAGCAGCTTCCCACCGGGTGAAGCTTTCTTT
CASSFPPGEAFF
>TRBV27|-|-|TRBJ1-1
TGTGCCAGCAGTTTCGGAGGGGATGCTTTCTTT
CASSFGGDAFF
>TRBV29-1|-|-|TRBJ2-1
TGCAGCGTACCTATGAATGAGCAGTTCTTC
CSVPMNEQFF
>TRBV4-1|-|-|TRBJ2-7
TGCGCCAGCAGCCTTCCAGGGGGGAGCTCCTACGAGCAGTACTTC
CASSLPGGSSYEQYF
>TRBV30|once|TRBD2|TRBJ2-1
TGTGCCTTAGCGGGGGACAATGAGCAGTTCTTC
CALAGDNEQFF
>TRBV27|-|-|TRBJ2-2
TGTGCCAGCAGTTTATCGATAGGTAACACCGGGGAGCTGTTTTTT
CASSLSIGNTGELFF
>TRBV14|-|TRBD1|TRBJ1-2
TGTGCCAGCAGCCAAGTATTAACAGGGGGGATTTATGGCTACACCTTC
CASSQVLTGGIYGYTF
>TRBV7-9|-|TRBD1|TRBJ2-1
TGTGCCAGCAGCGGGGACAGAGACGTCTACAATGAGCAGTTCTTC
CASSGDRDVYNEQFF
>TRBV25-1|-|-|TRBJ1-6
TGTGCCAGCAGTGAATTTGGGGGACGGGGGGTCAATTCACCCCTCCACTTT
CASSEFGGRGVNSPLHF
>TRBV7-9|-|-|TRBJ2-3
TGTGCCAGCAGCCCCCCAGTAGTGGATACGCAGTATTTT
CASSPPVVDTQYF
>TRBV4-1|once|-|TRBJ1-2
TGCGCCAGCAGCCAAGATCCTACGCGAATTGAGGGCTACACCTTC
CASSQDPTRIEGYTF
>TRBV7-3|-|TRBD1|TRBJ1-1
TGTGCCAGCAGCTCGGCGGGACAGGGGGCCTATTACACTGAAGCTTTCTTT
CASSSAGQGAYYTEAFF